Listed below are T cell receptor beta chains from one sample, sequenced in a study of long-term antiretroviral therapy in people with HIV. Clones were read by immunoSEQ multiplex PCR, and TCRdb kept only the in-frame ones, dropping some. The data show some 25,000 clones, 80% to 90% seen once. The material sequenced was unsorted PBMCs, taken 3 years after starting antiretroviral therapy. The receptors originated from a man aged 40-49 years with HIV. Both conserved end residues are part of each CDR3. D genes are given only for firm matches. Rows give clone size only sometimes, using once, few, many, or a class for an expanded clone.

CDR3 DNA | CDR3 protein | V gene | D gene | J gene | clone size
TGTGCCAGCAGCTCAGACAGAACTAATGAAAAACTGTTTTTT | CASSSDRTNEKLFF | TRBV6-5 | NA | TRBJ1-4 | NA
TGTGCCAGCAGTTTTGAGGGGAATAGCAATCAGCCCCAGCATTTT | CASSFEGNSNQPQHF | TRBV27 | NA | TRBJ1-5 | NA
TGTGCCAGCAGTTTAGCTTGGACAGGGATGTGGTCCTATAATTCACCCCTCCACTTT | CASSLAWTGMWSYNSPLHF | TRBV27 | TRBD1 | TRBJ1-6 | NA
TGTGCCAGCAGTCAAAGTGACGGGACAGGATACACCTACGAGCAGTACTTC | CASSQSDGTGYTYEQYF | TRBV9 | TRBD1 | TRBJ2-7 | few
TGTGCCAGCAGTGACGGGACAGGGGCAGATACGCAGTATTTT | CASSDGTGADTQYF | TRBV6-4 | TRBD1 | TRBJ2-3 | NA
TGTGCCAGCAGCGGAGACACAGGGCCCGGCGAGCAGTACTTC | CASSGDTGPGEQYF | TRBV9 | NA | TRBJ2-7 | once
TGTGCCATACAAAGGAAGGGGGCTGTAACCGGGGAGCTGTTTTTT | CAIQRKGAVTGELFF | TRBV10-3 | TRBD1 | TRBJ2-2 | NA
TGCGCCACGGGGGAGTTGACGGGCGCGTCGAACTATGGCTACACCTTC | CATGELTGASNYGYTF | TRBV10-2 | NA | TRBJ1-2 | NA
TGTGCCAGCAGTGAAACCGGGGGGTTATACAATGAGCAGTTCTTC | CASSETGGLYNEQFF | TRBV25-1 | TRBD2 | TRBJ2-1 | NA
TGTGCCAGTAGTATTGGGGGGCAGTCCAACTATGGCTACACCTTC | CASSIGGQSNYGYTF | TRBV19 | NA | TRBJ1-2 | NA
TGTGCCAGCAGCTTAAGCGGGAGTATGTGGGAGACCCAGTACTTC | CASSLSGSMWETQYF | TRBV7-3 | TRBD2 | TRBJ2-5 | NA
TGCAGCGTTGACGCCGGGACAGGGACGGGCGAGCAGTACTTC | CSVDAGTGTGEQYF | TRBV29-1 | TRBD1 | TRBJ2-7 | NA
TGTGCCACCGGGAGGGGACTAGCGGGTGAAAACGAGCAGTACTTC | CATGRGLAGENEQYF | TRBV19 | TRBD2 | TRBJ2-7 | NA
TGTGCCACATCTAAGGATAGGAACACTGAAGCTTTCTTT | CATSKDRNTEAFF | TRBV7-7 | NA | TRBJ1-1 | NA
TGTGCCAGCAGCTTCCGGACAGGGGCGAAAAATGTGGACACCGGGGAGCTGTTTTTT | CASSFRTGAKNVDTGELFF | TRBV5-4 | TRBD1 | TRBJ2-2 | NA
TGCGCCAGCAGCCAAGATTTAAGGGGGGGGTCGGACGAGCAGTACTTC | CASSQDLRGGSDEQYF | TRBV4-3 | NA | TRBJ2-7 | NA
TGCAGCGGGACGATCAGCGCCGAGCAGTACTTC | CSGTISAEQYF | TRBV29-1 | NA | TRBJ2-7 | NA
TGTGCTAGCAGCTTAGGACCGGGACAGGGGGGCTACGAGCAGTACTTC | CASSLGPGQGGYEQYF | TRBV7-7 | TRBD1 | TRBJ2-7 | once
TGTGCCAGCCGTTTGGGCCAAGAGACCCAGTACTTC | CASRLGQETQYF | TRBV6-1 | NA | TRBJ2-5 | NA
TGTGCCAGCAGCTTCCTCAGACTAGCTAGGTTCGCAGATACGCAGTATTTT | CASSFLRLARFADTQYF | TRBV13 | TRBD2 | TRBJ2-3 | NA
TGTGCCAGCAGCTTAATCGCGGGGGCCTATCACAATGAGCAGTTCTTC | CASSLIAGAYHNEQFF | TRBV7-9 | NA | TRBJ2-1 | NA
TGTGCCAGCAGTGAATGGACCCAGTACTTC | CASSEWTQYF | TRBV2 | NA | TRBJ2-5 | few
TGTGCCAGCAGCTTGGATCTCAGGCGCCTTTCAGGGACTGAAGCTTTCTTT | CASSLDLRRLSGTEAFF | TRBV5-4 | NA | TRBJ1-1 | NA
TGTGCCAGCAAATCAAGAGGGACAGGGGGCTTTGTCGACGAGCAGTACTTC | CASKSRGTGGFVDEQYF | TRBV27 | TRBD1 | TRBJ2-7 | NA
TGCGCCAGCAGCTTGTCCGAGGGGTACTATGGCTACACCTTC | CASSLSEGYYGYTF | TRBV5-1 | NA | TRBJ1-2 | NA
TGCGCCAGCACCTCCCACTTAGCGGGACAAGAGACCCAGTACTTC | CASTSHLAGQETQYF | TRBV5-1 | TRBD2 | TRBJ2-5 | NA
TGTGCCAGCAGCACCATGCCCCGGGCCGAGCAGTACTTC | CASSTMPRAEQYF | TRBV21-1 | NA | TRBJ2-7 | NA
TGCGCCAGCAGCCAAAGAGCGGGGGGACTGCCGGGCGGCGAGCAGTACTTC | CASSQRAGGLPGGEQYF | TRBV4-1 | TRBD2 | TRBJ2-7 | NA
TGCGCCAGCAGCCAAGACGACACGGGGCTCTGGACCGGGGAGCTGTTTTTT | CASSQDDTGLWTGELFF | TRBV4-1 | NA | TRBJ2-2 | NA
TGTGCCAGCACTAGAGACGGACTAGCAGGAGATACGCAGTATTTT | CASTRDGLAGDTQYF | TRBV6-6 | TRBD2 | TRBJ2-3 | NA
TGTGCCAGCGGGGGCCCCCCCAGCGTCTATGGCTACACCTTC | CASGGPPSVYGYTF | TRBV25-1 | NA | TRBJ1-2 | NA
TGTGCCAGCAGTTACAAGAGGGGGCAATCCTACGAGCAGTACTTC | CASSYKRGQSYEQYF | TRBV6-5 | TRBD1 | TRBJ2-7 | NA
TGTGCCAGCAGCCGCAACGACAGGGGGCCCAACGAGCAGTACTTC | CASSRNDRGPNEQYF | TRBV5-6 | TRBD1 | TRBJ2-7 | NA
TGTGCCAGCGGTCAGACATTCACCTTC | CASGQTFTF | TRBV6-5 | NA | TRBJ1-2 | NA
TGTGCCACGAAATCCCCGACGGGGGTCGCCGGGGAGCTGTTTTTT | CATKSPTGVAGELFF | TRBV28 | NA | TRBJ2-2 | NA
TGTGCCAGCAGCCAGGGACTAGTTCAGTATGAGCAGTTCTTC | CASSQGLVQYEQFF | TRBV14 | TRBD2 | TRBJ2-1 | NA
TGTGCCAGCAGCGTAGAGGACGGGGCCACAGATACGCAGTATTTT | CASSVEDGATDTQYF | TRBV9 | NA | TRBJ2-3 | NA
TGCGCCAGCAGTGAGATGACAGGGGGCAGTCATGGCTACACCTTC | CASSEMTGGSHGYTF | TRBV10-2 | TRBD1 | TRBJ1-2 | once
TGTGCCAGCAAAGAAGAAGTGGGGAATTCACCCCTCCACTTT | CASKEEVGNSPLHF | TRBV6-5 | NA | TRBJ1-6 | once
TGTGCCAGCAGCTTAGTAGGTACTGGAAACACCATATATTTT | CASSLVGTGNTIYF | TRBV7-2 | NA | TRBJ1-3 | NA
TGTGCCAGCAGCTTTCAGGGGAATAGCAATCAGCCCCAGCATTTT | CASSFQGNSNQPQHF | TRBV7-2 | NA | TRBJ1-5 | NA
TGTGCCAGCAGCCAGGAGACAGGGAGAACATCTGGAAACACCATATATTTT | CASSQETGRTSGNTIYF | TRBV11-1 | TRBD1 | TRBJ1-3 | NA
TGTGCCAGCAGCTTAAGCCCGACCTACGAGCAGTACTTC | CASSLSPTYEQYF | TRBV7-3 | NA | TRBJ2-7 | NA
TGTGCTAGTGGTTTGGTAACAATTTTGGACACAGGCAATCAGCCCCAGCATTTT | CASGLVTILDTGNQPQHF | TRBV12-5 | NA | TRBJ1-5 | NA
TGTGCCAGCAGTTCCGGGACTAGCGGGAGAGGGGAGCAGTACTTC | CASSSGTSGRGEQYF | TRBV27 | TRBD2 | TRBJ2-7 | NA
TGTGCCATCAGTGAGATAGCAGATACGCAGTATTTT | CAISEIADTQYF | TRBV10-3 | NA | TRBJ2-3 | NA